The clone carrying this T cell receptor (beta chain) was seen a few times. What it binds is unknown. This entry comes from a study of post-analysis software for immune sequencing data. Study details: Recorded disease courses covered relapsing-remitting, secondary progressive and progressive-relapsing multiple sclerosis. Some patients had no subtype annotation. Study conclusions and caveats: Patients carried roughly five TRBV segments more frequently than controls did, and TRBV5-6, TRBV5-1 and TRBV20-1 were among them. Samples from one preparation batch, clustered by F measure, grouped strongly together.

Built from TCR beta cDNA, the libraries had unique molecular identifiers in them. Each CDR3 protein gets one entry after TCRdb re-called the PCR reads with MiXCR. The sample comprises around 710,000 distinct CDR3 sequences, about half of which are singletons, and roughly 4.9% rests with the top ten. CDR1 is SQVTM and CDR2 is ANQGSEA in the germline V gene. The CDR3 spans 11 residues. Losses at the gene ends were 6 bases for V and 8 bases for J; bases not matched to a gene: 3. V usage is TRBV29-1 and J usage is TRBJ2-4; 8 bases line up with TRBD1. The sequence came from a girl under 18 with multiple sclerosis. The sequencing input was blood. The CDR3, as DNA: TGCAGCGTGGGACAGGCGGACATTCAGTACTTC. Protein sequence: CSVGQADIQYF.